Shown below are 2 T cell receptor beta chains from a single sample sequenced in a study of T cells in Graves' hyperthyroidism and ophthalmopathy. Amplification targeted TCR beta CDR3 regions from RNA transcripts. HTBI primers were employed in a first-round RT-PCR of the TCR CDR3. Each CDR3 protein gets one entry after TCRdb re-called the multiplex PCR reads with MiXCR. The table includes under 400,000 distinct CDR3 sequences, around 17% detected once. The material sequenced was blood. The receptors were gathered from a man aged 25 to 40 with Graves' hyperthyroidism.

This clonotype was counted between two and nine times. This rearrangement joins TRBV7-2 to TRBJ2-5, with D tentatively TRBD1 (6 bases). Per the germline V gene, CDR1 is SGHTA and CDR2 is FQGNSA. V was trimmed by 7 bases and J by 5 bases, leaving 29 bases between them. The CDR3 contains 18 residues. CDR3 protein: CASTRGVSTLGGGETQYF. CDR3 DNA sequence: TGTGCCAGCACCCGTGGGGTCAGCACCTTAGGGGGTGGGGAGACCCAGTACTTC.

The chain joins TRBV29-1 to TRBJ2-5, with 8 bases fitting TRBD2. The CDR3 is 16 amino acids. The V gene end was trimmed by 6 bases and the J gene end by 4 bases; junction bases not matched to a gene: 16. CDR1 SQVTM and CDR2 ANQGSEA come from the germline V gene. CDR3: CSVSAGSGRGAETQYF. CDR3 DNA: TGCAGCGTCTCGGCTGGCAGCGGGAGAGGAGCAGAGACCCAGTACTTC. Based on the CDR3 plus reference TRBV29-1 and TRBJ2-5, the full variable domain is SAVISQKPSRDICQRGTSLTIQCQVDSQVTMMFWYRQQPGQSLTLIATANQGSEATYESGFVIDKFPISRPNLTFSTLTVSNMSPEDSSIYLCSVSAGSGRGAETQYFGPGTRLLVL.